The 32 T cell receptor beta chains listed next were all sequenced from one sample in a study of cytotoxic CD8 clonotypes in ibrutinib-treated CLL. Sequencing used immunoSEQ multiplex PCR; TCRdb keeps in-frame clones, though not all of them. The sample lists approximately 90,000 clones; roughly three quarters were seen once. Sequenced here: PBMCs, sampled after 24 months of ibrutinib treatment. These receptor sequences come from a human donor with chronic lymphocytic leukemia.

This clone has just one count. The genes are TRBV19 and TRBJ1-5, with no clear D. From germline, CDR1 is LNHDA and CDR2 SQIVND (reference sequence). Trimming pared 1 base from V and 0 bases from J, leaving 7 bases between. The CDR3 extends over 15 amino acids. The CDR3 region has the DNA TGTGCCAGTAGTATAGCGCCAGTTAGCAATCAGCCCCAGCATTTT. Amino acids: CASSIAPVSNQPQHF.

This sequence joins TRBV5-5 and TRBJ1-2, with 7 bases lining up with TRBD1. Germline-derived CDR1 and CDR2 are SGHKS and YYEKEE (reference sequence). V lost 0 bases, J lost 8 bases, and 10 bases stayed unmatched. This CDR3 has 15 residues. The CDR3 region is CASSLAPQGRNGYTF. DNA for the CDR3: TGTGCCAGCAGCTTGGCGCCACAGGGGCGAAACGGCTACACCTTC.

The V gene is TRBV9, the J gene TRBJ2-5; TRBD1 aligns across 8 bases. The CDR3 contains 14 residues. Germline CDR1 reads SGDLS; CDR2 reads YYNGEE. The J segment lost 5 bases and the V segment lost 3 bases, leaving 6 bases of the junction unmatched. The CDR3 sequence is CASSAGQVGETQYF. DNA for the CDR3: TGTGCCAGCAGCGCGGGACAGGTTGGGGAGACCCAGTACTTC. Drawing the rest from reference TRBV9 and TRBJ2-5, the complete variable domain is DSGVTQTPKHLITATGQRVTLRCSPRSGDLSVYWYQQSLDQGLQFLIQYYNGEERAKGNILERFSAQQFPDLHSELNLSSLELGDSALYFCASSAGQVGETQYFGPGTRLLVL.

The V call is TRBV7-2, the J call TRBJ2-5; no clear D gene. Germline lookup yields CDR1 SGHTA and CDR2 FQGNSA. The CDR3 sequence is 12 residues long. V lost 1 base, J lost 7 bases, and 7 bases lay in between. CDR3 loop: CASSLETGTQYF. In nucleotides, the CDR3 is TGTGCCAGCAGCTTAGAGACCGGGACCCAGTACTTC.

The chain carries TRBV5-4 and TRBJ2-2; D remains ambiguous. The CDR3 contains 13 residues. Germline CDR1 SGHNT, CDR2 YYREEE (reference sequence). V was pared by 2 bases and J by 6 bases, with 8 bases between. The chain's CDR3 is CASSFGVPGELFF. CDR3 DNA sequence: TGTGCCAGCAGCTTTGGGGTCCCCGGGGAGCTGTTTTTT. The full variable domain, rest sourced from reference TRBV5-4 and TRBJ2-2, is ETGVTQSPTHLIKTRGQQVTLRCSSQSGHNTVSWYQQALGQGPQFIFQYYREEENGRGNFPPRFSGLQFPNYSSELNVNALELDDSALYLCASSFGVPGELFFGEGSRLTVL.

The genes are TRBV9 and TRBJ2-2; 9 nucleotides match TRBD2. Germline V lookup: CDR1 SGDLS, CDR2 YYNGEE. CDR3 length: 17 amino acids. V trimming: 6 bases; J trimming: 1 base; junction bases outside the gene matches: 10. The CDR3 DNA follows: TGTGCCAGCACCCAATGGGGAGCGGGAGGGAACACCGGGGAGCTGTTTTTT. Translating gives CASTQWGAGGNTGELFF. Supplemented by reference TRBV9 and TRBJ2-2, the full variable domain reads DSGVTQTPKHLITATGQRVTLRCSPRSGDLSVYWYQQSLDQGLQFLIQYYNGEERAKGNILERFSAQQFPDLHSELNLSSLELGDSALYFCASTQWGAGGNTGELFFGEGSRLTVL.

The CDR3 bases are TGTGCCAGCAGTCTGGGACAGGGGGCCTATGGCTACACCTTC. Translation gives CASSLGQGAYGYTF. This chain links TRBV6-1 with TRBJ1-2, with 12 bases identical to TRBD1. This CDR3 has 14 amino acids. CDR1 is MNHNS and CDR2 is SASEGT in the germline V gene. V lost 5 bases and J lost 4; bases outside the gene matches: 2.

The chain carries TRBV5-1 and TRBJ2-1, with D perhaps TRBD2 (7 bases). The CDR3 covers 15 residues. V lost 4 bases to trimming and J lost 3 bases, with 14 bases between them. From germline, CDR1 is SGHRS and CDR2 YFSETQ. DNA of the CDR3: TGCGCCAGCAGCGGGGGGGCTAGCGGCTACAATGAGCAGTTCTTC. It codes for CASSGGASGYNEQFF.

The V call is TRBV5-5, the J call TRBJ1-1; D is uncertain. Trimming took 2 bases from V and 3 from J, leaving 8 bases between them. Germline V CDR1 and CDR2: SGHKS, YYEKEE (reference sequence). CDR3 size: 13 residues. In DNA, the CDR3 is TGTGCCAGCAGCTTCTTCCCCCACACTGAAGCTTTCTTT. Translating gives CASSFFPHTEAFF.

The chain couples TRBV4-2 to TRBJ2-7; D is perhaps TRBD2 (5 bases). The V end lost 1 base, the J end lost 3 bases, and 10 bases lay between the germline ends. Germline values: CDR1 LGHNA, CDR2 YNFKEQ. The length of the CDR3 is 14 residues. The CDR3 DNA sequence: TGTGCCAGCAGCCAAGGAACCGAGGGCTACGAGCAGTACTTC. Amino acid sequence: CASSQGTEGYEQYF.

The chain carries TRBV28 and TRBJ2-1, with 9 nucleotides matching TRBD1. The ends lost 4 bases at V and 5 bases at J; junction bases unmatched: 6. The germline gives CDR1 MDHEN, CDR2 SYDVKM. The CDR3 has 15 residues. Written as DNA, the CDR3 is TGTGCCAGCAGTTCAGCGGGACAGGGTCACAATGAGCAGTTCTTC. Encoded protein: CASSSAGQGHNEQFF.

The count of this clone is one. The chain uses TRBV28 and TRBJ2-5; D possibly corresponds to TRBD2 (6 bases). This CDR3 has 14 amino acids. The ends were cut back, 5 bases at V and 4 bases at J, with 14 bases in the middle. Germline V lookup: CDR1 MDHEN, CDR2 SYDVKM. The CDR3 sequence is CASSIVGGLETQYF. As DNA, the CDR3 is TGTGCCAGCAGTATAGTGGGGGGTTTAGAGACCCAGTACTTC. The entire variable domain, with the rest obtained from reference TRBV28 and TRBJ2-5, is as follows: DVKVTQSSRYLVKRTGEKVFLECVQDMDHENMFWYRQDPGLGLRLIYFSYDVKMKEKGDIPEGYSVSREKKERFSLILESASTNQTSMYLCASSIVGGLETQYFGPGTRLLVL.

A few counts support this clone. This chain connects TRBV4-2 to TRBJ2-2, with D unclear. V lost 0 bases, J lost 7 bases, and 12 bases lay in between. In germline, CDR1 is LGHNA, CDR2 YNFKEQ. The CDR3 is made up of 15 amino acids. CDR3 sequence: CASSQDRAEYGELFF. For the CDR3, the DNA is TGTGCCAGCAGCCAAGACCGGGCAGAATACGGGGAGCTGTTTTTT.

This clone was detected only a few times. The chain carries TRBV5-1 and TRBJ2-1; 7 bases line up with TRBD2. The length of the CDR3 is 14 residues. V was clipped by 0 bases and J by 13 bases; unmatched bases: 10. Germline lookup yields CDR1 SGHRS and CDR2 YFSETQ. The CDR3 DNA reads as TGCGCCAGCAGCTTGGCTGAAGAGCTAGCGGATCAGTTCTTC. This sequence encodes CASSLAEELADQFF.

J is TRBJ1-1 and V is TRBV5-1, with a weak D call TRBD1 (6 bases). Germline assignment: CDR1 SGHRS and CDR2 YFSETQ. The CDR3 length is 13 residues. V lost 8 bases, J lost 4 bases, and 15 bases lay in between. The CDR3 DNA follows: TGCGCCAGTGACCCGGGGGCACGCACTGAAGCTTTCTTT. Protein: CASDPGARTEAFF.

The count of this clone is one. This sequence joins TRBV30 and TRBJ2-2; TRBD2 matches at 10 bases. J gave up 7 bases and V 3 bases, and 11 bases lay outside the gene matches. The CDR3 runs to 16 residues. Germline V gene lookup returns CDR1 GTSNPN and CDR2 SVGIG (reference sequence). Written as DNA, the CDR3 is TGTGCCTGGAGCCTTCTCGGGACTAGCGTAATCGGGGAGCTGTTTTTT. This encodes CAWSLLGTSVIGELFF.

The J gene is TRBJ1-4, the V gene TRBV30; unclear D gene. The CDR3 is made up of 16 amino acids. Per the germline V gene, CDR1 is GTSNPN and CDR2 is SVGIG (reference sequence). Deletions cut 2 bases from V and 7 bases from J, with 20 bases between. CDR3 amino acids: CAWSSKARGSPEKLFF. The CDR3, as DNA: TGTGCCTGGAGTTCCAAGGCCCGCGGGTCGCCTGAAAAACTGTTTTTT.

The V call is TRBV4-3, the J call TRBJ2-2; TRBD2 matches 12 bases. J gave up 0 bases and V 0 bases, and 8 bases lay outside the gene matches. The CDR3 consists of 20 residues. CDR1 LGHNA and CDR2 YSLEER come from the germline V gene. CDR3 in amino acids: CASSQEGRLAGVTNTGELFF. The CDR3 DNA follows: TGCGCCAGCAGCCAAGAAGGGAGACTAGCGGGGGTTACGAACACCGGGGAGCTGTTTTTT.

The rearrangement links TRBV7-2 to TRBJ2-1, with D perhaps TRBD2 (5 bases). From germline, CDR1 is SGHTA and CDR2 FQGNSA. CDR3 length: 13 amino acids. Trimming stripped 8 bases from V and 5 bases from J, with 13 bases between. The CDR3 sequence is CASAWTPNNEQFF. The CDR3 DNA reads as TGTGCCAGCGCCTGGACTCCTAACAATGAGCAGTTCTTC.

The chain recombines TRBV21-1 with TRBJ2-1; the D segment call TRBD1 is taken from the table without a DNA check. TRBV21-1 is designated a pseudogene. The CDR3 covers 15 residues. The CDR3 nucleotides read TGTGCCAGCAGCAACCCCGACAGCTCCTACAATGAGCAGTTCTTC. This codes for CASSNPDSSYNEQFF.

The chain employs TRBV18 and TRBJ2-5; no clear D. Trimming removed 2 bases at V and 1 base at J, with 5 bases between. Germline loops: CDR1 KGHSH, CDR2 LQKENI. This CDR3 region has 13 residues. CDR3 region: CASSPGPQETQYF. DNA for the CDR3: TGTGCCAGCTCACCAGGGCCCCAAGAGACCCAGTACTTC.

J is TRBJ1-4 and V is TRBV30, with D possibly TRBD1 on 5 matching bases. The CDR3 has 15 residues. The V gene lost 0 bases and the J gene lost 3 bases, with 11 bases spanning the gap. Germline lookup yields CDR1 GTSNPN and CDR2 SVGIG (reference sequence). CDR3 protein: CAWSVLGGSNEKLFF. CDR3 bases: TGTGCCTGGAGTGTACTGGGGGGGTCTAATGAAAAACTGTTTTTT. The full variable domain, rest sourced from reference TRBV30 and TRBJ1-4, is SQTIHQWPATLVQPVGSPLSLECTVEGTSNPNLYWYRQAAGRGLQLLFYSVGIGQISSEVPQNLSASRPQDRQFILSSKKLLLSDSGFYLCAWSVLGGSNEKLFFGSGTQLSVL.

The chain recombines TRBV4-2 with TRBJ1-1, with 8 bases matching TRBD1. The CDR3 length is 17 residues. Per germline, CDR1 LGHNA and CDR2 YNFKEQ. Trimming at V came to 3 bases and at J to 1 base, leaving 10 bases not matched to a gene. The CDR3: CASSHNTAGGGNTEAFF. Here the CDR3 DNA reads TGTGCCAGCAGCCACAATACTGCAGGGGGCGGGAACACTGAAGCTTTCTTT.

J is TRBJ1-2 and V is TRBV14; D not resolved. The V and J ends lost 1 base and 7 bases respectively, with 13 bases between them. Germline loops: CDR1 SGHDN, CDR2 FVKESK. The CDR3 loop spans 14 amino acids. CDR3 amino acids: CASSQARGASGYTF. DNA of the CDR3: TGTGCCAGCAGCCAAGCCCGGGGAGCAAGTGGCTACACCTTC.

CDR3 protein: CASSQIGLDYEQYF. For the CDR3, the DNA is TGTGCCAGCAGCCAAATCGGACTTGACTACGAGCAGTACTTC. The chain uses TRBV11-2 and TRBJ2-7; TRBD2 is a possible D gene (5 bases). The V end was cut by 5 bases, the J end by 3 bases, with 14 bases between. The CDR3 covers 14 residues. Germline V gives CDR1 SGHAT, CDR2 FQNNGV.

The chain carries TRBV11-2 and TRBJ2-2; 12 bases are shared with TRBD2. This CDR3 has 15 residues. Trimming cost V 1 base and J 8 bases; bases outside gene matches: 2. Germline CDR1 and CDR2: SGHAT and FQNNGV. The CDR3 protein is CASSLGLAGAGELFF. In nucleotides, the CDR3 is TGTGCCAGCAGCTTAGGACTAGCGGGAGCAGGGGAGCTGTTTTTT.

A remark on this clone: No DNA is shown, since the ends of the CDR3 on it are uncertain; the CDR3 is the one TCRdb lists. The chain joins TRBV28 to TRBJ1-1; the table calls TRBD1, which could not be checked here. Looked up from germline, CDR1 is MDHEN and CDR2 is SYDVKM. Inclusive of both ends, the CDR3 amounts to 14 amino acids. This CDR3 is CASSLAQAVGEAFF.

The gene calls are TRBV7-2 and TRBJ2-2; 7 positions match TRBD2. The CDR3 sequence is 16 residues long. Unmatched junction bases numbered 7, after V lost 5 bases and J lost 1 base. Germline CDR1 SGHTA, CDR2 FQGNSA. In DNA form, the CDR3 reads TGTGCCAGCAGCCCGCGGGGGACGGTGAACACCGGGGAGCTGTTTTTT. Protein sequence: CASSPRGTVNTGELFF.

The CDR3 loop is CASSGTGGYEQYF. The CDR3 DNA reads as TGTGCCAGCAGTGGGACAGGGGGCTACGAGCAGTACTTC. This sequence joins TRBV6-6 and TRBJ2-7, with 11 bases aligning to TRBD1. Per the germline V gene, CDR1 is MNHNY and CDR2 is SVGAGI (reference sequence). CDR3 length equals 13 residues. The V and J ends lost 5 bases and 3 bases, in that order; junction bases with no gene match: 0.

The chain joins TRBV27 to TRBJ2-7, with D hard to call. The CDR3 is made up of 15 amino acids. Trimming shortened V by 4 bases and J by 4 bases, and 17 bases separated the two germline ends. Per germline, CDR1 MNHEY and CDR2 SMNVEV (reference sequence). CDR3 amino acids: CASSYYSHVGYEQYF. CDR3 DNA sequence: TGTGCCAGCAGTTACTATTCGCATGTTGGGTACGAGCAGTACTTC.

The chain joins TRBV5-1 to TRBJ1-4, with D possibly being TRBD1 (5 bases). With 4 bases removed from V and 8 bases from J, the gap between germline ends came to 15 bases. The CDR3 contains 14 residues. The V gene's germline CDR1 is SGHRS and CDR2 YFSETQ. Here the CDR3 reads CASSKGLGEEKLFF. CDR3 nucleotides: TGCGCCAGCAGCAAAGGGCTGGGGGAGGAAAAACTGTTTTTT.

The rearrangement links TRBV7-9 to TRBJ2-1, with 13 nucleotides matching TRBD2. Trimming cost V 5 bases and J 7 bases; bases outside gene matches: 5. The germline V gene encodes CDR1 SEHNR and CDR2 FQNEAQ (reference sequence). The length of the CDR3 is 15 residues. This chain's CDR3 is CASSTSGRAINEQFF. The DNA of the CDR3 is TGTGCCAGCAGCACTAGCGGGAGGGCAATTAATGAGCAGTTCTTC. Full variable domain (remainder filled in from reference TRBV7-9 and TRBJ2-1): DTGVSQNPRHKITKRGQNVTFRCDPISEHNRLYWYRQTLGQGPEFLTYFQNEAQLEKSRLLSDRFSAERPKGSFSTLEIQRTEQGDSAMYLCASSTSGRAINEQFFGPGTRLTVL.